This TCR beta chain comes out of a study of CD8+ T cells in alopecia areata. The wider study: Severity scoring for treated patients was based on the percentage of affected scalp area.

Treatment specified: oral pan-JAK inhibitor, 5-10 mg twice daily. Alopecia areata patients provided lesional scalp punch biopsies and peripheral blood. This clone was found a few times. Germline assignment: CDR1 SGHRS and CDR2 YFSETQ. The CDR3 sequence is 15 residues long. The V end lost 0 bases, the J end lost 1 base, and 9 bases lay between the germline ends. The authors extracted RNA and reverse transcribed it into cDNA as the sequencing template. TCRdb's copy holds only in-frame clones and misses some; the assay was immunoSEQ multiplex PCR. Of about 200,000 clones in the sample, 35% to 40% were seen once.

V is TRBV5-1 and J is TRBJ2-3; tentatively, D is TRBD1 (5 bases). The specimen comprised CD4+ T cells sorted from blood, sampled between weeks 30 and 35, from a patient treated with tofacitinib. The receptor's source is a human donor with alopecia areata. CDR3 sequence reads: CASSLAETGTDTQYF. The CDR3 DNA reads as TGCGCCAGCAGCTTGGCGGAGACAGGCACAGATACGCAGTATTTT.